This T cell receptor (beta chain) was captured in a study of Ad26.COV2.S vaccination and SARS-CoV-2 variants (dated by TCRdb to the early 2020s). General notes on the study: Vaccine-arm donors came from COV1001, a multicentre, randomized, double-blind, placebo-controlled phase I-IIa trial of Ad26.COV2.S in healthy adults. Ad26.COV2.S was given intramuscularly at 5x10^10 or 1x10^11 viral particles, as a single shot or as two shots 56 days apart. Sequencing of the TCRbeta repertoire served to evaluate the specificity and breadth of SARS-CoV-2-reactive T cell receptors following Ad26.COV2.S vaccination. The TCR-sequenced set comprised approximately 32 samples: approximately 20 Ad26.COV2.S vaccine recipients, 5 placebo recipients and 8 SARS-CoV-2 convalescent individuals. Participants in the trial were split at random into five groups of five each, receiving low-dose or high-dose Ad26.COV2.S once or twice, or else placebo on both occasions. Investigators remained blinded to trial group allocation during experiments and outcome assessment.

Overall study results and their limits: Vaccine and placebo recipients had comparable non-spike TCR breadth, which fits with the vaccine containing only spike. The authors noted that total T cell responses may have been underestimated by the TCR breadth and depth analyses. Substantial breadth of spike-specific CD8+ and CD4+ T cell responses was reported after vaccination. Spike-specific TCR breadth was higher in Ad26.COV2.S recipients than in placebo recipients (P = 0.0014). The study was not powered to compare responses between vaccine doses or regimens.

The immunoSEQ Assay was used to sequence TCRbeta CDR3 regions. After extraction, genomic DNA underwent amplification by bias-controlled multiplex PCR, followed by high-throughput sequencing. The source study handled its data this way. To quantify the absolute abundance of every unique TCRbeta CDR3 region, sequences were collapsed and filtered. T cell fraction was estimated by normalizing TCRbeta template counts to usable DNA, which was measured by amplifying reference genes present in all nucleated cells. Repertoire TCRs were annotated as SARS-CoV-2-specific by exact matching of V gene, CDR3 amino acid sequence and J gene to a known reactive TCR set. MIRA supplied the reference SARS-CoV-2 TCR set, which was filtered for enrichment in COVID-19-positive ImmuneCODE repertoires so that public or cross-reactive TCRs were removed. Based on the MIRA antigens, annotated TCRs were further analysed at the level of specific ORF or position within ORF. Breadth was defined as annotated unique rearrangements over total unique productive rearrangements; depth was the summed frequency of those rearrangements. TCR breadth was compared between groups using two-sided Wilcoxon rank-sum tests. This is the immuneACCESS table as TCRdb keeps it, with only in-frame sequences that have V and J called. A part of the clones is gone; compared with another copy, unresolved V genes explain less than half, and the rest is unexplained. The DNA gave D and trimming, while V, J and clone size come from that table. This sample has 510,000 or so clones in its table, and around 85% of those were observed once. 13% of the sample goes to the ten largest clones.

In the germline V gene, CDR1 corresponds to KGHSY and CDR2 to FQNENV. Cut back by 5 bases and 4 bases, the V and J ends lie 12 bases apart. Spanning cysteine to phenylalanine, the CDR3 consists of 13 amino acids. CDR3 DNA only is kept here, 39 bases in frame from base 1. The sample's treatment or condition label, in plain terms: over 15 received Ad26.COV2.S at low or high dose, single or two shots; roughly five received placebo; per-sample allocation not given. Repertoires of vaccine and placebo recipients were sequenced from samples collected on day 63 after the first injection. In Cohort 1b, about two dozen adults aged 18-55 years were enrolled at a single site in Boston, USA, between 29 July and 7 August 2020. As a vaccine, Ad26.COV2.S was a replication-incompetent adenovirus type 26 vector that expressed a prefusion-stabilized SARS-CoV-2 spike protein derived from the original Wuhan strain. Concerning this clone: The clone's antigen remains unknown. There are no base qualities to consult, and no much larger clone falls within one base.

This sample comprised peripheral blood, obtained in a trial of Ad26.COV2.S vaccine versus placebo. The chain is made from TRBV16 and TRBJ2-7; the D segment could be TRBD1, given 8 matching bases. The source of this sequence is a person between 18 and 59 years old who received the Ad26.COV2.S COVID-19 vaccine or a placebo. CDR3 region: CASSYRGGYEQYF. The DNA sequence follows: TGTGCCAGCAGCTACAGGGGGGGGTACGAGCAGTACTTC.